The 15 T cell receptor beta chains listed next were all sequenced from one sample in a study of T cells after yellow fever vaccination. One entry per CDR3 protein, called by TCRdb with MiXCR from the 5' RACE reads. This repertoire shows roughly 120,000 distinct CDR3 sequences, about 7.4% found once; its top ten account for around 2.7%. The sample consisted of CD4+ T cells sorted from PBMCs, taken 10 days after the first yellow fever vaccination. Receptors originate from a man younger than 35 who received the YFV17D yellow fever vaccine.

This clonotype was seen at least ten times. The gene calls are TRBV5-1 and TRBJ2-3; weak D call: TRBD2 (5 bases). This CDR3 comprises 16 residues. Germline values: CDR1 SGHRS, CDR2 YFSETQ. Trimming stripped 4 bases from V and 3 bases from J, with 18 bases between. DNA of the CDR3: TGCGCCAGCAGCCCTGGGGTGGGAGAGAGAACAGATACGCAGTATTTT. Translating gives CASSPGVGERTDTQYF.

This clonotype occurred many times. This rearrangement joins TRBV7-3 to TRBJ2-6; D is unresolved. Germline V gene lookup returns CDR1 SGHTA and CDR2 FQGTGA. The CDR3 is made up of 16 amino acids. Deletions cut 7 bases from V and 10 bases from J, with 23 bases between. This CDR3 reads CASTTHWAARFNVLTF. The CDR3, as DNA: TGTGCCAGCACCACCCACTGGGCAGCGAGGTTTAACGTCCTGACTTTC.

The chain uses TRBV10-2 and TRBJ2-1; 7 nucleotides line up with TRBD2. From germline, CDR1 is WSHSY and CDR2 SAAADI. V shed 4 bases and J 8 bases; nucleotides not matched to a gene: 8. CDR3 length: 14 residues. The CDR3 DNA reads as TGCGCCAGCAGTGCGGGGGGTTTTGCTTATGAGCAGTTCTTC. Translation gives CASSAGGFAYEQFF.

This clonotype was seen at least ten times. The V call is TRBV18, the J call TRBJ2-7; a possible D gene is TRBD2 (5 bases). V was trimmed by 3 bases and J by 3 bases, leaving 24 bases between them. Germline V lookup: CDR1 KGHSH, CDR2 LQKENI. The CDR3 sequence is 18 residues long. This chain's CDR3 is CASSPGSGISPVSYEQYF. As DNA, the CDR3 is TGTGCCAGCTCACCTGGAAGCGGTATCTCCCCTGTAAGCTACGAGCAGTACTTC.

The rearrangement uses TRBV7-2 and TRBJ2-3; D is uncertain. Trimming cost V 3 bases and J 6 bases, with 4 bases left between them. Germline V gene lookup returns CDR1 SGHTA and CDR2 FQGNSA. CDR3 length equals 11 residues. The CDR3 reads CASSFFDTQYF. CDR3 DNA sequence: TGTGCCAGCAGCTTTTTCGATACGCAGTATTTT.

This clonotype was seen ten or more times. The rearrangement links TRBV14 to TRBJ1-2; weak D call: TRBD1 (6 bases). The V end lost 4 bases, the J end lost 0 bases, and 6 bases lay between the germline ends. This CDR3 spans 13 amino acids. CDR1 is SGHDN and CDR2 is FVKESK in the germline V gene. The CDR3, as DNA: TGTGCCAGCAGCCGGGACACTAACTATGGCTACACCTTC. Translated: CASSRDTNYGYTF.

In its sample, this clonotype was seen many times. The gene calls are TRBV7-8 and TRBJ2-5; a weak D match, TRBD2 (5 bases). V was shortened by 5 bases and J by 5 bases, with 12 bases between the two germline ends. Germline CDR1 reads SGHVS; CDR2 reads FQNEAQ. The CDR3 is 13 amino acids. The DNA of the CDR3 is TGTGCCAGCAGCCCAACTAGTGGTGAGACCCAGTACTTC. Its translation is CASSPTSGETQYF.

Remarks on this clonotype: A read error is possible here, since a much larger clone lies one base away. The chain has TRBV5-6 and TRBJ2-1, with D possibly being TRBD1 (5 bases). Germline V gene sequence: CDR1 SGHDT, CDR2 YYEEEE. The CDR3 extends over 14 amino acids. CDR3 DNA sequence: TGTGCCAGCAGCTTTGACAGCTCCTCCAATGAGCAGTTCTTC. It translates to CASSFDSSSNEQFF.

This chain connects TRBV29-1 to TRBJ2-5; 7 bases are shared with TRBD2. Trimming cost V 4 bases and J 4 bases; bases outside gene matches: 6. This CDR3 is built from 13 residues. Germline loops: CDR1 SQVTM, CDR2 ANQGSEA. The CDR3: CSVGRGEGETQYF. The CDR3 DNA follows: TGCAGCGTTGGTCGAGGGGAGGGAGAGACCCAGTACTTC.

This clonotype showed up many times. The V and J genes are TRBV5-6 and TRBJ2-2; D not resolved. V dropped 8 bases and J dropped 3 bases, with 5 bases sitting between them. Germline V gene lookup returns CDR1 SGHDT and CDR2 YYEEEE. The CDR3 has 11 residues. Written as DNA, the CDR3 is TGTGCCAGTACGCACACCGGGGAGCTGTTTTTT. It translates to CASTHTGELFF.

The chain joins TRBV19 to TRBJ1-5, with 8 bases lining up with TRBD1. The CDR3 totals 15 residues. CDR1 and CDR2 from the germline V gene are LNHDA and SQIVND (reference sequence). V shed 4 bases, J shed 6 bases, and the junction held 8 bases outside the gene matches. CDR3: CASSSYRGRSQPQHF. For the CDR3, the DNA is TGTGCCAGTAGTAGTTACAGGGGGAGAAGTCAGCCCCAGCATTTT. Complete variable domain (other parts from reference TRBV19 and TRBJ1-5): DGGITQSPKYLFRKEGQNVTLSCEQNLNHDAMYWYRQDPGQGLRLIYYSQIVNDFQKGDIAEGYSVSREKKESFPLTVTSAQKNPTAFYLCASSSYRGRSQPQHFGDGTRLSIL.

This clonotype turned up a few times. This chain links TRBV27 with TRBJ1-6; 8 positions match TRBD1. The CDR3 is 15 amino acids. Germline V gene data show CDR1 as MNHEY and CDR2 as SMNVEV (reference sequence). The V segment lost 5 bases and the J segment 7 bases; nucleotides outside the gene matches: 7. For the CDR3, the DNA is TGTGCCAGCAGTCGAGGGACAGGCCTAAATTCACCCCTCCACTTT. This codes for CASSRGTGLNSPLHF.

The sample holds many counts of this clonotype. The CDR3 spells CASSLSPVDPGYF. In nucleotides, the CDR3 is TGCGCCAGCAGCTTATCTCCGGTCGACCCGGGGTACTTC. The chain joins TRBV5-1 to TRBJ2-5; D is undetermined. The V end lost 2 bases, the J end lost 13 bases, and 18 bases lay between the germline ends. Germline assignment: CDR1 SGHRS and CDR2 YFSETQ. There are 13 residues in the CDR3. Supplemented by reference TRBV5-1 and TRBJ2-5, the full variable domain reads KAGVTQTPRYLIKTRGQQVTLSCSPISGHRSVSWYQQTPGQGLQFLFEYFSETQRNKGNFPGRFSGRQFSNSRSEMNVSTLELGDSALYLCASSLSPVDPGYFGPGTRLLVL.

This chain uses TRBV18 with TRBJ1-1, with D uncertain. Germline V gene data show CDR1 as KGHSH and CDR2 as LQKENI. The CDR3 is 16 residues long. V lost 3 bases and J 1 base, leaving 15 bases between the germline ends. The CDR3 region has the DNA TGTGCCAGCTCACCTCAACCGAAAGACGGGAACACTGAAGCTTTCTTT. This encodes CASSPQPKDGNTEAFF.

The chain carries TRBV6-1 and TRBJ1-3; D is uncertain. Germline V gene lookup returns CDR1 MNHNS and CDR2 SASEGT. CDR3 size: 15 residues. Trimming shortened V by 5 bases and J by 11 bases, and 22 bases separated the two germline ends. The CDR3 sequence: CASSPHGVRPDAIYF. The CDR3 DNA reads as TGTGCCAGCAGTCCCCATGGAGTGAGGCCGGACGCCATATATTTT.